Here is one T cell receptor beta chain with its context. The antigen remains undetermined. The data stem from a study of OX40 agonist ivuxolimab in advanced cancers. Turning to the study itself: Males comprised approximately 84% of the group, whose mean age was around 62 years (range roughly 20 to 85). Partial responses were recorded for three patients, including one with hepatocellular carcinoma and two with cutaneous melanoma.

Sequencing used immunoSEQ multiplex PCR; TCRdb keeps in-frame clones, though not all of them. The table has roughly 80,000 clones, roughly 85% seen once. The germline V gene has CDR1 LNHDA and CDR2 SQIVND (reference sequence). The CDR3 sequence is 16 residues long. Trimming stripped 4 bases from V and 0 bases from J, with 13 bases between. Study-wide points: Within 6 weeks, CD4+ and CD8+ blood T cells expanded clonally at 0.1 to 3.0 mg/kg. In general, CD8+ T cells held more expanded clones than CD4+ did, on average.

The clonotype originates from an adult with an advanced solid tumor such as melanoma, head and neck, liver or kidney cancer. The V gene is TRBV19, the J gene TRBJ1-5; D possibly corresponds to TRBD1 (5 bases). The material sequenced was CD4+ or CD8+ T cells sorted from blood, taken in a trial of the OX40 agonist ivuxolimab. The CDR3 DNA sequence: TGTGCCAGTAGTACGTCGGGGGGGACTAGCAATCAGCCCCAGCATTTT. Its translation: CASSTSGGTSNQPQHF.